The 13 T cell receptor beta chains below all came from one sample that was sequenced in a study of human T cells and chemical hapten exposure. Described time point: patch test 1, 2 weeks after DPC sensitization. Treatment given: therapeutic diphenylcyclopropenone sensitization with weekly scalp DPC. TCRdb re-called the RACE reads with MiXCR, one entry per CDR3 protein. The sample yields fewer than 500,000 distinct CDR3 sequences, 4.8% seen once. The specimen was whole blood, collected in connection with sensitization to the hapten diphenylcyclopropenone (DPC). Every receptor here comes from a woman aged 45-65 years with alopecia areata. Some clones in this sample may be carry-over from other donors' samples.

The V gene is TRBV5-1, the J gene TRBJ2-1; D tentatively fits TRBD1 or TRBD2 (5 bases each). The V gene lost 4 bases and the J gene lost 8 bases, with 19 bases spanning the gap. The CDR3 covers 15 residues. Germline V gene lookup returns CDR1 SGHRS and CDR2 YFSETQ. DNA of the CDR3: TGCGCCAGCAGCCCTATCGGGGCTCCTACAGATGAGCAGTTCTTC. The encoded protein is CASSPIGAPTDEQFF.

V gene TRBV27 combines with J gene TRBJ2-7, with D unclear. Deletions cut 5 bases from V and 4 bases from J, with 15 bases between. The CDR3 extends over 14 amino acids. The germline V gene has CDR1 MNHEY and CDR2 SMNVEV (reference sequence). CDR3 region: CASSETSSSYEQYF. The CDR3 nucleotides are TGTGCCAGCAGTGAAACGTCCTCCTCGTACGAGCAGTACTTC.

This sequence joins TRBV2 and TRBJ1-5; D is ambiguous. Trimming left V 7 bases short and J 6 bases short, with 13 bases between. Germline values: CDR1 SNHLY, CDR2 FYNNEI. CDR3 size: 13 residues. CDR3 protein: CASTGRVGQPQHF. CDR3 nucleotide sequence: TGTGCCAGCACGGGGAGGGTGGGTCAGCCCCAGCATTTT.

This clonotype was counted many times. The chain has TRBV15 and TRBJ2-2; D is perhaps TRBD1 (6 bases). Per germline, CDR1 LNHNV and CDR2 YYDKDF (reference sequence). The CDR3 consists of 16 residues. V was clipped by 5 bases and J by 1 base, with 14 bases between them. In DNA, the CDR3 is TGTGCCACCAGCGGGGTACAGGGCGGGAACACCGGGGAGCTGTTTTTT. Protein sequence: CATSGVQGGNTGELFF.

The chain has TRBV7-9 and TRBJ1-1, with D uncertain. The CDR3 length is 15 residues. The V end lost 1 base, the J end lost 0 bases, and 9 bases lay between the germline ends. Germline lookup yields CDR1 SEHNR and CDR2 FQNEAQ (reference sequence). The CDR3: CASSLESPLNTEAFF. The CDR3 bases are TGTGCCAGCAGCTTAGAGAGCCCCTTGAACACTGAAGCTTTCTTT.

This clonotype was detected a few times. The CDR3 DNA reads as TGTGCCAGCAGTTTATGGGTCGACAGGGGGAGAAAAAACATTCAGTACTTC. Protein sequence: CASSLWVDRGRKNIQYF. The chain links TRBV27 to TRBJ2-4, with 9 bases aligning to TRBD1. The trim removed 1 base at V and 4 bases at J, leaving 8 bases unmatched. CDR1 MNHEY and CDR2 SMNVEV come from the germline V gene (reference sequence). The CDR3 totals 17 residues.

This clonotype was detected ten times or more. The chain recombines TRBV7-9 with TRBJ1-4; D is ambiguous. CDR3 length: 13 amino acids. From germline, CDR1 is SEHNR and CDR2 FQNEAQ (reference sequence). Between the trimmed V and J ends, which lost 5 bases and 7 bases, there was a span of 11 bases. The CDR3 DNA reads TGTGCCAGCAGCGAGGGATACGGTGAAAAACTGTTTTTT. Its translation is CASSEGYGEKLFF.

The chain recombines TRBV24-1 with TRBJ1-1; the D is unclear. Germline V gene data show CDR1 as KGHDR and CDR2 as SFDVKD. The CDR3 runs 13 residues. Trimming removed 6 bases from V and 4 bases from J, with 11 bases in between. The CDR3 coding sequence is TGTGCCACCAGTCCAGGAGGAAGCACTGAAGCTTTCTTT. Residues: CATSPGGSTEAFF.

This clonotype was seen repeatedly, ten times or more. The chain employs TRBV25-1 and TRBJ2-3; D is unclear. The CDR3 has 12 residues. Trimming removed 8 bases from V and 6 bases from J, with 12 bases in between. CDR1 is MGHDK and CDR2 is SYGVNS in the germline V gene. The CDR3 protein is CASPVQEDTQYF. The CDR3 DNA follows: TGTGCCAGCCCGGTGCAGGAGGATACGCAGTATTTT.

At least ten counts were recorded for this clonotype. The CDR3 reads CASSVDSGEGREQFF. The CDR3, as DNA: TGTGCCAGCAGCGTAGATAGCGGGGAGGGACGTGAGCAGTTCTTC. This chain joins TRBV9 and TRBJ2-1; 8 positions agree with TRBD2. Germline V gene lookup returns CDR1 SGDLS and CDR2 YYNGEE. The CDR3 length is 15 residues. J was trimmed by 9 bases and V by 0 bases; bases with no gene match: 8. The full variable domain, its missing parts supplied by reference TRBV9 and TRBJ2-1, is DSGVTQTPKHLITATGQRVTLRCSPRSGDLSVYWYQQSLDQGLQFLIQYYNGEERAKGNILERFSAQQFPDLHSELNLSSLELGDSALYFCASSVDSGEGREQFFGPGTRLTVL.

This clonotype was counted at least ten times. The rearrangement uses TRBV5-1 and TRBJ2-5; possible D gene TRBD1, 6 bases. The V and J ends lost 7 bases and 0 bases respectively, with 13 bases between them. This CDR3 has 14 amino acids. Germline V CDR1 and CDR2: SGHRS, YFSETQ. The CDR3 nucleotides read TGCGCCAGCTCTTCCGGGACAAACCAAGAGACCCAGTACTTC. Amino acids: CASSSGTNQETQYF.

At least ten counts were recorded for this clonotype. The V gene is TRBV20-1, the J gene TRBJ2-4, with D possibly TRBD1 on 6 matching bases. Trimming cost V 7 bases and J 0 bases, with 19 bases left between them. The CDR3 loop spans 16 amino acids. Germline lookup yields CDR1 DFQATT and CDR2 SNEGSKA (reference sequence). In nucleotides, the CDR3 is TGCAGTGGACATGATGGGGGCAGCCTAGCCAAAAACATTCAGTACTTC. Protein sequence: CSGHDGGSLAKNIQYF.

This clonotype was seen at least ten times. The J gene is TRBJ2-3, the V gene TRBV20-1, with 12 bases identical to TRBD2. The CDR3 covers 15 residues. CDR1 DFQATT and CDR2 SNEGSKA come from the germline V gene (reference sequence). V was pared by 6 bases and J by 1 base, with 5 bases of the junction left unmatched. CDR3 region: CSAPLAGGGTDTQYF. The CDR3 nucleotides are TGCAGTGCCCCCCTAGCGGGGGGGGGCACAGATACGCAGTATTTT.